This TCR beta chain was recorded in a study of T cell responses to AZD1222 COVID-19 vaccine. The method was immunoSEQ multiplex PCR; TCRdb's version includes in-frame clones alone and lacks a portion of them. The table lists more than 150,000 clones, approximately 90% of them singletons, with 1.5% to 2% in the top ten. The CDR3 is 13 amino acids. The V and J ends lost 3 bases and 3 bases respectively, with 8 bases between them. Germline lookup yields CDR1 LGHDT and CDR2 YNNKEL (reference sequence). The J gene is TRBJ1-1, the V gene TRBV3-1 (or the pseudogene TRBV3-2), with D uncertain. The sequence was collected from an adult in good health. The sample here was peripheral blood, taken on day 0 of AZD1222 vaccination. The CDR3 DNA follows: TGTGCCAGCAGCCACCCCGGGTACACTGAAGCTTTCTTT. Amino acid sequence: CASSHPGYTEAFF.